A single sample is the source of the 19 T cell receptor beta chains below, sequenced in a study of blood T cell repertoires in COVID-19 (dated by TCRdb to 2018 to 2020). Library construction relied on the immunoSEQ multiplex PCR assay. Imported from immuneACCESS, the table was reduced by TCRdb to in-frame sequences with V and J called. These copies leave out some clones; in studies compared against another copy, an unresolved V gene accounts for under half, and the cause of the remainder is not known. This sample comprises 250,000 to 400,000 clones, approximately 89% of them detected only once. The ten largest clones capture 1.6% of the sample. The sequencing sample was made of peripheral blood. The receptors were sampled from a woman aged 30 to 39 with COVID-19, enrolled during active disease.

J is TRBJ1-5 and V is TRBV7-2, with D unclear. This CDR3 has 16 amino acids. Germline CDR1 SGHTA, CDR2 FQGNSA. Trimming removed 1 base from V and 2 bases from J, with 12 bases in between. The CDR3 DNA reads as TGTGCCAGCAGCTTAGACGGTGCAGGTCGCAATCAGCCCCAGCATTTT. Protein product: CASSLDGAGRNQPQHF.

Notes on this clone: Distinct nucleotide sequences in the sample also encode this CDR3. The chain is built from TRBV3-1 (or the pseudogene TRBV3-2) and TRBJ1-2; TRBD1 agrees at 7 bases. Germline-derived CDR1 and CDR2 are LGHDT and YNNKEL (reference sequence). V lost 4 bases to trimming and J lost 6 bases; unmatched junction nucleotides: 5. The CDR3 covers 13 residues. The CDR3 loop is CASSLEGANGYTF. CDR3 nucleotides: TGTGCCAGCAGCCTTGAGGGGGCGAATGGCTACACCTTC.

The chain combines TRBV15 with TRBJ2-1; 12 nucleotides agree with TRBD1. Germline lookup yields CDR1 LNHNV and CDR2 YYDKDF (reference sequence). There are 17 residues in the CDR3. The V gene end was trimmed by 3 bases and the J gene end by 10 bases; junction bases not matched to a gene: 13. The chain's CDR3 is CATSSHGTGGVYTEQFF. CDR3 in DNA: TGTGCCACCAGCAGCCACGGGACAGGGGGCGTCTATACAGAGCAGTTCTTC.

This CDR3 is CASIGGSGGARFF. The CDR3 DNA is TGTGCCAGCATTGGAGGGAGCGGGGGGGCCAGGTTCTTC. This sequence joins TRBV6-5 and TRBJ2-1; TRBD2 aligns across 10 bases. V was clipped by 7 bases and J by 15 bases; unmatched bases: 12. Germline V gives CDR1 MNHEY, CDR2 SVGAGI. There are 13 residues in the CDR3.

The chain recombines TRBV20-1 with TRBJ1-1, with TRBD1 matching 8 bases. The germline V gene has CDR1 DFQATT and CDR2 SNEGSKA (reference sequence). The length of the CDR3 is 10 residues. With 8 bases clipped from V and 14 bases from J, the junction kept 10 bases outside the gene matches. This chain's CDR3 is CSMGQAYSFF. In DNA, the CDR3 is TGCAGTATGGGACAGGCATATAGCTTCTTT.

J is TRBJ1-4 and V is TRBV21-1; the D call in the table, TRBD1, was not verified against the DNA. TRBV21-1 is a documented pseudogene. The CDR3 runs 16 residues. CDR3 in amino acids: CASSKDPGTGNEKLFF. As DNA, the CDR3 is TGTGCCAGCAGCAAGGATCCCGGGACAGGAAATGAAAAACTGTTTTTT.

The J gene is TRBJ1-4, the V gene TRBV11-2; 7 bases are a match to TRBD1. Losses at the gene ends were 5 bases for V and 7 bases for J; bases not matched to a gene: 10. This CDR3 region has 15 residues. Germline V gene data show CDR1 as SGHAT and CDR2 as FQNNGV. CDR3 DNA sequence: TGTGCCAGCAGCGGTACCGGGACAGAGGGTGAAAAACTGTTTTTT. It encodes CASSGTGTEGEKLFF.

The chain links TRBV27 to TRBJ1-2, with D uncertain. This CDR3 has 14 amino acids. With 0 bases removed from V and 7 bases from J, the gap between germline ends came to 12 bases. CDR1 and CDR2 (germline): MNHEY, SMNVEV (reference sequence). In DNA form, the CDR3 reads TGTGCCAGCAGTTTATCTCTTGGTTCGGGTGGCTACACCTTC. It translates to CASSLSLGSGGYTF.

This chain connects TRBV28 to TRBJ2-1; 11 positions match TRBD2. Trimming at V came to 8 bases and at J to 2 bases, leaving 8 bases not matched to a gene. The CDR3 sequence is 16 residues long. CDR1 and CDR2 (germline): MDHEN, SYDVKM. The CDR3 reads CASDSSGGQAYNEQFF. In nucleotides, the CDR3 is TGTGCCAGCGACTCTAGCGGGGGGCAAGCCTACAATGAGCAGTTCTTC.

This chain uses TRBV11-2 with TRBJ2-7, with D possibly matching TRBD1 (5 bases). CDR3 length equals 11 residues. Trimming took off 6 bases at V and 2 bases at J, with 5 bases between the two ends. Germline V CDR1 and CDR2: SGHAT, FQNNGV. DNA of the CDR3: TGTGCCAGCAGGACAGCCTACGAGCAGTACTTC. This encodes CASRTAYEQYF. Full variable domain (outside the CDR3, taken from reference TRBV11-2 and TRBJ2-7): EAGVAQSPRYKIIEKRQSVAFWCNPISGHATLYWYQQILGQGPKLLIQFQNNGVVDDSQLPKDRFSAERLKGVDSTLKIQPAKLEDSAVYLCASRTAYEQYFGPGTRLTVT.

This chain connects TRBV20-1 to TRBJ1-2, with D possibly being TRBD1 (5 bases). Germline V gene data show CDR1 as DFQATT and CDR2 as SNEGSKA (reference sequence). V was shortened by 3 bases and J by 9 bases, with 11 bases between the two germline ends. The CDR3 is 11 amino acids. The CDR3 reads CSARWGGRYTF. The CDR3 bases are TGCAGTGCTAGGTGGGGGGGACGCTACACCTTC.

The chain links TRBV4-2 to TRBJ1-2, with 7 nucleotides matching TRBD1. V shed 5 bases, J shed 0 bases, and the junction held 6 bases outside the gene matches. This CDR3 spans 15 amino acids. CDR1 and CDR2 (germline): LGHNA, YNFKEQ. The CDR3, as DNA: TGTGCCAGCAGCTCTCGGACAGGCGCTAACTATGGCTACACCTTC. Translated, it gives CASSSRTGANYGYTF.

The V call is TRBV4-3, the J call TRBJ2-3; D call uncertain. There are 15 residues in the CDR3. V lost 0 bases to trimming and J lost 2 bases, with 9 bases between them. CDR1 and CDR2 from the germline V gene are LGHNA and YSLEER. CDR3 coding DNA: TGCGCCAGCAGCCAAGATAAACTTAACACAGATACGCAGTATTTT. Amino acids: CASSQDKLNTDTQYF.

The J gene is TRBJ2-2, the V gene TRBV7-8; D may be TRBD1 (6 bases). This CDR3 comprises 14 residues. V lost 5 bases, J lost 5 bases, and 12 bases lay in between. Germline CDR1 reads SGHVS; CDR2 reads FQNEAQ. CDR3 sequence reads: CASSTRGRTGELFF. In DNA, the CDR3 is TGTGCCAGCAGCACCAGGGGTAGGACCGGGGAGCTGTTTTTT.

The chain carries TRBV2 and TRBJ1-3; the D gene is possibly TRBD1 (6 bases). CDR3 length: 13 residues. V was trimmed by 7 bases and J by 4 bases, leaving 11 bases between them. CDR1 and CDR2 (germline): SNHLY, FYNNEI. The CDR3 bases are TGTGCCAGCACCAAAAGGGGGGGAAACACCATATATTTT. Protein product: CASTKRGGNTIYF.

The CDR3 DNA follows: TGCGCCAGCAGTCGGGGCAGGGGGCGAAGGTTTCGTCAGCCCCAGCATTTT. As protein: CASSRGRGRRFRQPQHF. V gene TRBV23-1 combines with J gene TRBJ1-5; 8 bases match TRBD1. TRBV23-1 is noted as an ORF with a role that remains uncertain. The CDR3 has 17 amino acids. The ends lost 4 bases at V and 6 bases at J; junction bases unmatched: 14.

The rearrangement joins TRBV4-1 to TRBJ2-3, with a tentative D call TRBD1 (5 bases). There are 14 residues in the CDR3. Per germline, CDR1 MGHRA and CDR2 YSYEKL. Trimming cost V 1 base and J 2 bases, with 7 bases left between them. Here the CDR3 reads CASSQGQFTDTQYF. Written as DNA, the CDR3 is TGCGCCAGCAGCCAAGGACAGTTCACAGATACGCAGTATTTT.

V usage is TRBV28 and J usage is TRBJ1-2; tentatively, D is TRBD1 (6 bases). The CDR3 totals 12 residues. CDR1 and CDR2 from the germline V gene are MDHEN and SYDVKM. Trimming removed 6 bases at V and 8 bases at J, with 13 bases between. CDR3 DNA sequence: TGTGCCAGCAGCCCAGGGGAGTACGGCTACACCTTC. It codes for CASSPGEYGYTF.

The rearrangement links TRBV6-5 to TRBJ2-5; D is uncertain. The CDR3 has 12 amino acids. The germline V gene encodes CDR1 MNHEY and CDR2 SVGAGI. V lost 8 bases and J 2 bases, leaving 9 bases between the germline ends. The CDR3 nucleotides read TGTGCCAGCTCCGGCGGACAAGAGACCCAGTACTTC. Protein product: CASSGGQETQYF.